The rows below give T cell receptor beta chains drawn from one sample of a study of shared clonotypes between healthy human individuals. Only in-frame clones appear in the TCRdb table, and some are missing; sequencing was by immunoSEQ multiplex PCR. The table shows under 600,000 clones, with around 95% occurring only once. Sequenced sample: naive CD4+ T cells sorted from blood. Source of these receptors: a woman aged 25 to 45 in good health. Each CDR3 is given with its conserved first and last residue. Each record gives: D gene, J gene, clone size, V gene, CDR3 protein, CDR3 DNA. The D gene is left open where the match is weak. A clone size is listed for some rows: how often the clone was seen (once, few, many), or a class if it is expanded.

>-|TRBJ2-7|-|TRBV7-2
CASSEGDGPFYEQYF
TGTGCCAGCAGCGAAGGGGACGGACCATTCTACGAGCAGTACTTC
>-|TRBJ1-2|-|TRBV28
CASSLIGGPNYTF
TGTGCCAGCAGTTTAATTGGGGGGCCAAACTACACCTTC
>TRBD2|TRBJ2-2|-|TRBV27
CASRETSGRADGELFF
TGTGCCAGCAGGGAGACTAGCGGGAGGGCCGACGGGGAGCTGTTTTTT
>-|TRBJ2-3|-|TRBV27
CASSLVVPSTTDTQYF
TGTGCCAGCAGTTTGGTGGTTCCAAGTACTACAGATACGCAGTATTTT
>TRBD2|TRBJ2-5|-|TRBV25-1
CASSETEGLARTQYF
TGTGCCAGCAGTGAAACGGAGGGACTAGCAAGGACCCAGTACTTC
>-|TRBJ2-3|-|TRBV6-1
CASFWGRDSTDTQYF
TGTGCCAGCTTCTGGGGCAGAGATAGCACAGATACGCAGTATTTT
>TRBD2|TRBJ2-7|-|TRBV5-1
CASSLAEREGYEQYF
TGCGCCAGCAGCTTGGCCGAGCGGGAGGGTTATGAGCAGTACTTC
>-|TRBJ2-5|-|TRBV28
CASSPGTSPLGTQYF
TGTGCCAGCAGTCCAGGGACGTCTCCCCTAGGGACCCAGTACTTC
>-|TRBJ2-3|-|TRBV19
CASSMLGARRTTDTQYF
TGTGCCAGTAGTATGCTGGGGGCTAGACGCACCACAGATACGCAGTATTTT
>-|TRBJ1-4|-|TRBV4-1
CASSQEGRYNEKLFF
TGCGCCAGCAGCCAAGAGGGCAGATATAACGAAAAACTGTTTTTT
>TRBD2|TRBJ2-1|-|TRBV7-2
CASSLATSSSGRANEQFF
TGTGCCAGCAGCTTAGCCACTTCCTCTAGCGGGAGGGCCAATGAGCAGTTCTTC
>-|TRBJ2-7|-|TRBV28
CASSSPGSISYEQYF
TGTGCCAGCAGTTCACCCGGGTCAATCTCCTACGAGCAGTACTTC
>-|TRBJ1-4|once|TRBV6-5
CASSLGGQWEKLFF
TGTGCCAGCAGTTTGGGCGGACAGTGGGAAAAACTGTTTTTT
>-|TRBJ1-1|-|TRBV5-6
CASSLEAVHPLRAFF
TGTGCCAGCAGCTTGGAGGCCGTCCACCCCTTGAGAGCTTTCTTT
>-|TRBJ2-3|-|TRBV19
CASSIGLTDTQYF
TGTGCCAGTAGTATAGGATTAACAGATACGCAGTATTTT
>TRBD2|TRBJ2-2|few|TRBV2
CASSERSGRDTGELFF
TGTGCCAGCAGTGAAAGAAGCGGGAGGGACACCGGGGAGCTGTTTTTT
>TRBD1|TRBJ2-7|-|TRBV11-2
CASSWDRGTDEQYF
TGTGCCAGCAGCTGGGACAGGGGGACCGACGAGCAGTACTTC
>TRBD2|TRBJ2-7|-|TRBV5-1
CASSWTSQLAYEQYF
TGCGCCAGCAGCTGGACTAGCCAACTCGCCTACGAGCAGTACTTC
>TRBD1|TRBJ1-1|-|TRBV9
CASSAGGQGRSTEAFF
TGTGCCAGCAGCGCGGGAGGACAGGGAAGGAGCACTGAAGCTTTCTTT
>TRBD1|TRBJ2-7|-|TRBV5-1
CASSRDRGTNEQYF
TGCGCCAGCAGCCGGGACAGAGGCACCAACGAGCAGTACTTC
>-|TRBJ1-2|-|TRBV6-6
CASRHNYGYTF
TGTGCCAGCAGACACAACTATGGCTACACCTTC
>-|TRBJ2-1|-|TRBV5-1
CASSLEAGRNNEQFF
TGCGCCAGCAGCTTGGAGGCGGGGCGAAACAATGAGCAGTTCTTC
>TRBD2|TRBJ2-1|-|TRBV27
CASSFRPGLAGVHEQFF
TGTGCCAGCAGTTTCCGCCCCGGACTAGCGGGAGTCCATGAGCAGTTCTTC
>TRBD2|TRBJ2-3|-|TRBV19
CASSMDTSGSGTDTQYF
TGTGCCAGTAGTATGGACACTAGCGGGAGTGGAACAGATACGCAGTATTTT
>TRBD1|TRBJ1-2|-|TRBV15
CATSPGTGVEGYTF
TGTGCCACCAGCCCCGGGACAGGGGTAGAGGGCTACACCTTC
>-|TRBJ2-1|-|TRBV23-1
CASSRRQVRSYNEQFF
TGCGCCAGCAGTCGTCGACAGGTACGCTCCTACAATGAGCAGTTCTTC
>-|TRBJ2-7|-|TRBV2
CASSERSAGPTVQYF
TGTGCCAGCAGTGAAAGATCGGCAGGCCCCACTGTGCAGTACTTC
>TRBD1|TRBJ2-3|-|TRBV10-3
CAIGRDRDRSTDTQYF
TGTGCCATCGGACGGGACAGGGACCGTAGCACAGATACGCAGTATTTT
>-|TRBJ2-7|-|TRBV6-1
CASSGLGSSYEQYF
TGTGCCAGCAGTGGGTTAGGGTCCTCCTACGAGCAGTACTTC
>-|TRBJ2-7|-|TRBV18
CASSPPDSSYEQYF
TGTGCCAGCTCACCACCGGATAGCTCCTACGAGCAGTACTTC
>TRBD1|TRBJ1-1|-|TRBV19
CASSRYDRETEAFF
TGTGCCAGTAGTAGGTACGACAGGGAGACTGAAGCTTTCTTT
>TRBD1|TRBJ2-5|-|TRBV7-9
CASSLGQGKETQYF
TGTGCCAGCAGCTTGGGACAGGGAAAAGAGACCCAGTACTTC
>-|TRBJ2-3|-|TRBV7-3
CASSLFLGGTSTDTQYF
TGTGCCAGCAGCTTATTTTTAGGCGGGACTTCCACAGATACGCAGTATTTT
>-|TRBJ2-1|-|TRBV20-1
CSANMYNEQFF
TGCAGTGCTAACATGTACAATGAGCAGTTCTTC
>TRBD1|TRBJ1-2|-|TRBV28
CASSFGRGNTRYYGYTF
TGTGCCAGCAGTTTTGGCAGGGGGAACACCCGTTACTATGGCTACACCTTC
>-|TRBJ2-7|once|TRBV28
CATSHYEQYF
TGTGCCACCAGCCATTACGAGCAGTACTTC
>-|TRBJ1-2|-|TRBV11-2
CASSLDLTSNYGYTF
TGTGCCAGCAGCTTAGACCTGACATCGAACTATGGCTACACCTTC
>-|TRBJ2-1|-|TRBV4-1
CASSPTGNPSNEQFF
TGCGCCAGCAGCCCGACGGGGAATCCGTCAAATGAGCAGTTCTTC
>-|TRBJ2-2|-|TRBV6-4
CASSDGSRLGGGPTGELFF
TGTGCCAGCAGTGACGGCTCCCGGTTGGGGGGGGGCCCCACCGGGGAGCTGTTTTTT
>-|TRBJ2-7|-|TRBV30
CAWSALYEQYF
TGTGCCTGGAGTGCGCTTTACGAGCAGTACTTC
>-|TRBJ1-2|-|TRBV2
CASTAGSYGYTF
TGTGCCAGCACGGCAGGCTCGTATGGCTACACCTTC
>-|TRBJ1-2|-|TRBV28
CASSFGGPGYGYTF
TGTGCCAGCAGTTTTGGGGGCCCTGGCTATGGCTACACCTTC
>-|TRBJ2-1|-|TRBV29-1
CSVTGYPSYNEQFF
TGCAGCGTCACAGGTTACCCCTCCTACAATGAGCAGTTCTTC
>-|TRBJ1-2|-|TRBV19
CASSMRGANGYTF
TGTGCCAGTAGTATGCGGGGAGCAAATGGCTACACCTTC